This TCR beta chain was found in a study of neurological immune-mediated disorders. The CDR3 runs 15 residues. Trimming pared 1 base from V and 0 bases from J, leaving 6 bases between. Germline V gives CDR1 KGHDR, CDR2 SFDVKD. There are many counts of this clonotype. TCRdb called the 5' RACE reads again in MiXCR, with one record for every CDR3 protein. The sample includes 84,000 or so distinct CDR3 sequences, 4.3% seen only once; the top ten take 4.5% to 6%. Time point specified: longitudinal time-point 3. The TCR sequence derives from an older woman with multiple sclerosis. Sequencing was done on a sample of PBMCs. The rearrangement links TRBV24-1 to TRBJ2-1, with no clear D. CDR3: CATSDLGRSYNEQFF. The CDR3 DNA follows: TGTGCCACCAGTGATTTAGGGCGCTCCTACAATGAGCAGTTCTTC.